These T cell receptor beta chains were read from a single sample in a study of blood T cell repertoires in COVID-19. Using immunoSEQ multiplex PCR, the repertoire was profiled, and TCRdb retains in-frame clones only, with some absent. Among over 250,000 clones listed, just over 90% were seen once. Sequenced material: peripheral blood. The source is a woman aged 30 to 39 with COVID-19, enrolled during active disease. Both conserved end residues are part of each CDR3. A D gene is named only where the DNA matches it firmly. The size field is filled for only some rows; it gives once, few, many or a size class.

v_call,cdr3_length,d_call,j_call,clone_size,cdr3_aa,cdr3_nt
TRBV7-9,18,TRBD2,TRBJ2-2,-,CASSYRTSGSSMSGELFF,TGTGCCAGCAGTTATCGCACTAGCGGGAGTAGTATGTCCGGGGAGCTGTTTTTT
TRBV27,14,-,TRBJ1-1,-,CASSLSLGNTEAFF,TGTGCCAGCAGTTTATCGTTGGGCAACACTGAAGCTTTCTTT
TRBV6-5,14,-,TRBJ2-5,-,CASRKPGEQETQYF,TGTGCCAGCAGGAAACCGGGAGAGCAGGAGACCCAGTACTTC
TRBV12-5,19,-,TRBJ1-2,-,CASGLDPTGDGSENYGYTF,TGTGCTAGTGGTTTGGACCCGACAGGCGACGGGTCGGAGAACTATGGCTACACCTTC
TRBV5-1,15,-,TRBJ2-1,-,CASSLAGDRYNEQFF,TGCGCCAGCAGCTTGGCGGGAGACCGGTACAATGAGCAGTTCTTC
TRBV23-1,15,-,TRBJ1-3,-,CASPPPGTSGNTIYF,TGCGCCAGTCCCCCCCCGGGGACATCTGGAAACACCATATATTTT
TRBV28,15,-,TRBJ1-3,-,CASSLVRFSGNTIYF,TGTGCCAGCAGTTTGGTTCGGTTCTCTGGAAACACCATATATTTT
TRBV15,21,TRBD1,TRBJ2-6,-,CATSRTRKGGQGGSGANVLTF,TGTGCCACCAGCAGAACCCGGAAGGGGGGACAGGGTGGATCTGGGGCCAACGTCCTGACTTTC
TRBV7-6,14,-,TRBJ1-2,-,CASTPTGGTEGYTF,TGTGCCAGCACCCCTACGGGGGGAACGGAGGGCTACACCTTC
TRBV29-1,17,-,TRBJ2-1,-,CSVEGAGPPSSYNEQFF,TGCAGCGTTGAGGGAGCGGGCCCCCCTAGCTCCTACAATGAGCAGTTCTTC
TRBV15,16,-,TRBJ1-2,-,CATSPGGRYDSYGYTF,TGTGCCACCAGCCCCGGGGGGAGGTACGACAGCTATGGCTACACCTTC
TRBV7-2,15,TRBD1,TRBJ1-4,-,CASSLDRGRNEKLFF,TGTGCCAGCAGCTTGGACAGGGGTCGGAATGAAAAACTGTTTTTT
TRBV27,15,TRBD1,TRBJ1-5,-,CASMNRGSIREPQHF,TGTGCCAGCATGAACAGGGGGTCAATTAGGGAGCCCCAGCATTTT
TRBV19,12,-,TRBJ2-3,-,CASWGGTDTQYF,TGTGCCAGTTGGGGGGGCACAGATACGCAGTATTTT
TRBV27,14,TRBD1,TRBJ1-4,-,CASSLQGLGEKLFF,TGTGCCAGCAGTCTACAGGGGCTCGGCGAAAAACTGTTTTTT
TRBV7-9,14,-,TRBJ2-7,-,CASSLGLTPYEQYF,TGTGCCAGCAGCTTAGGTCTAACCCCCTACGAGCAGTACTTC
TRBV3-1/TRBV3-2,20,TRBD2,TRBJ2-1,-,CASSQDRGLAGLRLYNEQFF,TGTGCCAGCAGCCAAGATAGGGGTCTAGCGGGACTCAGACTCTACAATGAGCAGTTCTTC
TRBV7-2,14,-,TRBJ1-5,once,CASSLVPEGQPQHF,TGTGCCAGCAGCTTAGTACCTGAGGGTCAGCCCCAGCATTTT
TRBV12-3/TRBV12-4,12,-,TRBJ2-1,-,CASSPRRDEQFF,TGTGCCAGCAGTCCCCGGCGGGATGAGCAGTTCTTC
TRBV6-2/TRBV6-3,15,-,TRBJ1-4,-,CASSNTGRESEKLFF,TGTGCCAGCAGTAATACAGGGAGGGAAAGCGAAAAACTGTTTTTT
TRBV24-1,16,-,TRBJ1-5,once,CATSATGGDSNQPQHF,TGTGCCACCAGTGCCACTGGAGGGGATAGCAATCAGCCCCAGCATTTT
TRBV12-3/TRBV12-4,12,-,TRBJ1-2,-,CALQRPEYGYTF,TGTGCCCTCCAGAGGCCAGAGTATGGCTACACCTTC
TRBV27,15,TRBD2,TRBJ2-2,-,CASSLTGRAGGELFF,TGTGCCAGCAGCTTAACCGGGAGGGCAGGCGGGGAGCTGTTTTTT
TRBV7-2,17,-,TRBJ2-1,-,CASTETAGSKLDNEQFF,TGTGCCAGCACCGAGACGGCGGGATCTAAGTTGGACAATGAGCAGTTCTTC
TRBV29-1,14,-,TRBJ2-7,-,CSVAGRQGSYEQYF,TGCAGCGTTGCCGGACGGCAGGGCTCCTACGAGCAGTACTTC
TRBV12-3/TRBV12-4,13,-,TRBJ1-5,-,CASSSSGNQPQHF,TGTGCCAGCAGTTCATCGGGGAATCAGCCCCAGCATTTT
TRBV15,13,TRBD2,TRBJ2-7,-,CATSWGAGEEQYF,TGTGCCACCAGCTGGGGAGCGGGAGAGGAGCAGTACTTC
TRBV28,13,-,TRBJ1-5,-,CASSPNINQPQHF,TGTGCCAGCAGTCCAAACATAAATCAGCCCCAGCATTTT
TRBV28,15,-,TRBJ1-2,-,CASSLVTGSVYGYTF,TGTGCCAGCAGTTTAGTAACGGGAAGTGTCTATGGCTACACCTTC
TRBV3-1/TRBV3-2,13,TRBD1,TRBJ1-4,-,CASSQRQGEKLFF,TGTGCCAGCAGCCAAAGACAGGGTGAAAAACTGTTTTTT
TRBV4-1,14,-,TRBJ1-2,-,CASSQAYRLGGYTF,TGCGCCAGCAGCCAAGCCTACCGACTCGGGGGCTACACCTTC
TRBV6-5,15,TRBD1,TRBJ1-6,-,CASSFDRGGNSPLHF,TGTGCCAGCAGTTTCGACAGGGGTGGCAATTCACCCCTCCACTTT
TRBV5-1,14,-,TRBJ1-3,-,CASSSQDTGNTIYF,TGCGCCAGCAGCTCGCAGGATACCGGAAACACCATATATTTT
TRBV7-2,14,-,TRBJ1-2,-,CASSKGTSNYGYTF,TGTGCCAGCAGCAAAGGGACATCAAACTATGGCTACACCTTC
TRBV3-1/TRBV3-2,13,TRBD1,TRBJ1-1,-,CASSPSGGTEAFF,TGTGCCAGCAGCCCCTCAGGGGGCACTGAAGCTTTCTTT
TRBV5-1,14,TRBD1,TRBJ1-4,few,CASSLGQGNEKLFF,TGCGCCAGCAGCTTGGGACAGGGTAATGAAAAACTGTTTTTT
TRBV19,12,TRBD1,TRBJ1-2,-,CASKEGATGYTF,TGTGCCAGTAAGGAGGGGGCAACTGGCTACACCTTC
TRBV7-9,14,-,TRBJ1-4,-,CASSLVQGTEKLFF,TGTGCCAGCAGCTTAGTCCAGGGAACTGAAAAACTGTTTTTT
TRBV9,15,TRBD1,TRBJ1-2,-,CASSPRQGIYYGYTF,TGTGCCAGCAGCCCACGACAGGGTATATACTATGGCTACACCTTC
TRBV7-8,14,-,TRBJ1-1,once,CASSLRTMNTEAFF,TGTGCCAGCAGCTTAAGGACTATGAACACTGAAGCTTTCTTT
TRBV6-5,14,-,TRBJ2-7,-,CASRYGAGSYEQYF,TGTGCCAGCAGATACGGGGCCGGGAGCTACGAGCAGTACTTC
TRBV7-2,16,TRBD2,TRBJ2-7,-,CASSLLWRESPYEQYF,TGTGCCAGCAGCCTCCTTTGGCGGGAGTCCCCCTACGAGCAGTACTTC
TRBV6-5,14,TRBD1,TRBJ1-2,once,CASGTGATNYGYTF,TGTGCCAGCGGGACAGGGGCTACCAACTATGGCTACACCTTC
TRBV5-4,15,TRBD2,TRBJ2-1,-,CASSPRLAVGNEQFF,TGTGCCAGCAGCCCACGACTAGCGGTTGGCAATGAGCAGTTCTTC
TRBV14,15,-,TRBJ1-2,-,CASSRTTGTLYGYTF,TGTGCCAGCAGCCGGACGACAGGAACCCTCTATGGCTACACCTTC
TRBV6-5,11,-,TRBJ2-7,few,CASSPFYEQYF,TGTGCCAGCAGTCCCTTCTACGAGCAGTACTTC
TRBV28,17,TRBD1,TRBJ1-5,-,CASSLATGGYSNQPQHF,TGTGCCAGCAGTTTGGCCACAGGGGGTTATAGCAATCAGCCCCAGCATTTT
TRBV18,18,TRBD2,TRBJ2-3,-,CASSPSGLAGEGADTQYF,TGTGCCAGCTCACCTTCGGGACTAGCGGGAGAAGGTGCAGATACGCAGTATTTT
TRBV3-1/TRBV3-2,10,-,TRBJ1-5,-,CASSHKPQHF,TGTGCCAGCAGCCATAAGCCCCAGCATTTT
TRBV11-1,13,-,TRBJ2-2,-,CASSILDTGELFF,TGTGCCAGCAGCATACTAGACACCGGGGAGCTGTTTTTT